The source of this T cell receptor (beta chain) is a study of technical replicates of blood from a handful of donors. Generated by immunoSEQ multiplex PCR, the TCRdb table keeps only in-frame clones and is missing some. The sample has about 75,000 clones, approximately 96% seen once. The CDR3 has 14 amino acids. The V end lost 0 bases, the J end lost 0 bases, and 6 bases lay between the germline ends. Germline lookup yields CDR1 MNHEY and CDR2 SMNVEV (reference sequence). The source is a human donor in good health. V gene TRBV27 combines with J gene TRBJ2-7, with unresolved D. Sequenced input: T cells isolated from PBMCs. The CDR3 loop is CASSLSGLSYEQYF. CDR3 DNA sequence: TGTGCCAGCAGTTTATCGGGCCTCTCCTACGAGCAGTACTTC.